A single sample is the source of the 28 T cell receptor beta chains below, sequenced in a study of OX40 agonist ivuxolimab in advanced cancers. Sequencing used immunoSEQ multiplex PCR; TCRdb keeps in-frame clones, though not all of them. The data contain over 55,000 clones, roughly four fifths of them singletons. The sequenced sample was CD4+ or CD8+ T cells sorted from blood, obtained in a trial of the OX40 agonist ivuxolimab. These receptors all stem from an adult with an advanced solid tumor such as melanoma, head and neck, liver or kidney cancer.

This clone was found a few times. The DNA of the CDR3 is TGTGCCAGTAGACAGGATTATGATCAGCCCCAGCATTTT. This codes for CASRQDYDQPQHF. The genes are TRBV2 and TRBJ1-5; D is perhaps TRBD1 (6 bases). The CDR3 is 13 amino acids. V was cut by 9 bases and J by 5 bases, with 14 bases left in between. CDR1 and CDR2 from the germline V gene are SNHLY and FYNNEI.

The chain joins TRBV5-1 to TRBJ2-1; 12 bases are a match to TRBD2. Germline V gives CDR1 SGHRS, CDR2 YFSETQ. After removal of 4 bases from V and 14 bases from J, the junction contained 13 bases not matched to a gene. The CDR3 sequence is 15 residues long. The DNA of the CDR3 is TGCGCCAGCAGCCCTAAGCTAGCGGGAGGGTTGAGGGAGTTCTTC. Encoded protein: CASSPKLAGGLREFF. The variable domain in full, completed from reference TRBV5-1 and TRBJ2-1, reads KAGVTQTPRYLIKTRGQQVTLSCSPISGHRSVSWYQQTPGQGLQFLFEYFSETQRNKGNFPGRFSGRQFSNSRSEMNVSTLELGDSALYLCASSPKLAGGLREFFGPGTRLTVL.

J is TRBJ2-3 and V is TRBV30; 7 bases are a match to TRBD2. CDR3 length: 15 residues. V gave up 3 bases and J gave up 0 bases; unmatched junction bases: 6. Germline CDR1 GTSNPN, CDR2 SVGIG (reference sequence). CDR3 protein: CAWSASGASTDTQYF. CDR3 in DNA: TGTGCCTGGAGCGCTAGCGGAGCTAGCACAGATACGCAGTATTTT. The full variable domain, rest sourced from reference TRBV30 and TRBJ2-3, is SQTIHQWPATLVQPVGSPLSLECTVEGTSNPNLYWYRQAAGRGLQLLFYSVGIGQISSEVPQNLSASRPQDRQFILSSKKLLLSDSGFYLCAWSASGASTDTQYFGPGTRLTVL.

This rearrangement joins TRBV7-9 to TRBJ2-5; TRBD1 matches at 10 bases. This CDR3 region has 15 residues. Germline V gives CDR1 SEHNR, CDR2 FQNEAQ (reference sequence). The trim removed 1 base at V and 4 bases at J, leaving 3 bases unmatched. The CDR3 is CASSLGDRGPETQYF. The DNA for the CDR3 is TGTGCCAGCAGCTTAGGGGACAGGGGCCCAGAGACCCAGTACTTC.

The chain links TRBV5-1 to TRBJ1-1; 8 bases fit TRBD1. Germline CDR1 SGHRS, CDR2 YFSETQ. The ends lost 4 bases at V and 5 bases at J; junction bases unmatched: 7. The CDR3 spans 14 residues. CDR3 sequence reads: CASSRGTGGTEAFF. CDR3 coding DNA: TGCGCCAGCAGCCGAGGGACAGGTGGGACTGAAGCTTTCTTT.

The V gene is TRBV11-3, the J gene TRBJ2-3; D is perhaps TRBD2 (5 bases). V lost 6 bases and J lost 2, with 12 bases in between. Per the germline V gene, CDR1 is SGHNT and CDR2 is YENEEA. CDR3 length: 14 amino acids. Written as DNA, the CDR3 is TGTGCCAGCAGTCCCGGGGTAAACACAGATACGCAGTATTTT. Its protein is CASSPGVNTDTQYF. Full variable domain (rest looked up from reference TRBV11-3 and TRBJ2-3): EAGVVQSPRYKIIEKKQPVAFWCNPISGHNTLYWYLQNLGQGPELLIRYENEEAVDDSQLPKDRFSAERLKGVDSTLKIQPAELGDSAVYLCASSPGVNTDTQYFGPGTRLTVL.

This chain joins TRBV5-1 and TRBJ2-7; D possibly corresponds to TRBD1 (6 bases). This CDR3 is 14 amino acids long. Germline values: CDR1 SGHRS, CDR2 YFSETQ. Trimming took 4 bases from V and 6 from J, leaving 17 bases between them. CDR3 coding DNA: TGCGCCAGCAGCCAAGCCACAGGGACCGGCGAGCAGTACTTC. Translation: CASSQATGTGEQYF.

CDR3 sequence (DNA): TGTGCCAGCAGCCTCCCGGCAGGGGACCTCCCTGGGGATGGCTACACCTTC. Translation: CASSLPAGDLPGDGYTF. J is TRBJ1-2 and V is TRBV5-4; maybe TRBD1 (6 bases). The CDR3 loop spans 17 amino acids. Germline CDR1 SGHNT, CDR2 YYREEE (reference sequence). The V end lost 4 bases, the J end lost 6 bases, and 25 bases lay between the germline ends.

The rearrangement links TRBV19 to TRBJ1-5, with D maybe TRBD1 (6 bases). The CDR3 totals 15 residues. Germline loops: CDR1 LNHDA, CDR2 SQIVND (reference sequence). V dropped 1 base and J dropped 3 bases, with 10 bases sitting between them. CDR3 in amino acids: CASSIVGGLNQPQHF. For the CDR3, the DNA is TGTGCCAGTAGTATAGTCGGGGGCCTCAATCAGCCCCAGCATTTT.

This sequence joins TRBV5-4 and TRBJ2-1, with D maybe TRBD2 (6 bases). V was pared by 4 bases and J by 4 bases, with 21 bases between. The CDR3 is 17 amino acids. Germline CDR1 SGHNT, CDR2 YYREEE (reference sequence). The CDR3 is CASSNRAWGGGYNEQFF. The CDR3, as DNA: TGTGCCAGCAGCAATCGCGCATGGGGAGGCGGATACAATGAGCAGTTCTTC.

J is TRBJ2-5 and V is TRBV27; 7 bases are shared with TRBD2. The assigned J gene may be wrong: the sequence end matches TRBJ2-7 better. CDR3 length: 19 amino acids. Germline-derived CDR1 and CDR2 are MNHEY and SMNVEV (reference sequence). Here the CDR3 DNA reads TGTGCCAGCAGTCCCGGGAACTTAGCGGGCCTACGACAGAGCTACGAGCAGTACTTC. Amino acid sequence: CASSPGNLAGLRQSYEQYF.

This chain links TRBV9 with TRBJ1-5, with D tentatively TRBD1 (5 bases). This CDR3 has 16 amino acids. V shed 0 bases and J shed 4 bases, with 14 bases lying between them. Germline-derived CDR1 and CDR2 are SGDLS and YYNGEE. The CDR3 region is CASSVGQGGRNQPQHF. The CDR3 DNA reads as TGTGCCAGCAGCGTAGGCCAGGGTGGAAGGAATCAGCCCCAGCATTTT.

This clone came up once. The CDR3 DNA sequence: TGTGCCAGCAGTTACTCCCAGATAACTAATGAAAAACTGTTTTTT. Residues: CASSYSQITNEKLFF. The chain recombines TRBV6-5 with TRBJ1-4; D unclear. Germline V lookup: CDR1 MNHEY, CDR2 SVGAGI. Trimming removed 0 bases at V and 1 base at J, with 6 bases between. The CDR3 is 15 residues long.

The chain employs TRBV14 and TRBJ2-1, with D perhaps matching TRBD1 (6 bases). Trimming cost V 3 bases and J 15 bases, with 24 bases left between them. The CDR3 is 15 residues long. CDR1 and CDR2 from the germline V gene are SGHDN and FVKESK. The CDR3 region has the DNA TGTGCCAGCAGCCAGGGACATCCTCGTCTGGGAGACCCGTTCTTC. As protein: CASSQGHPRLGDPFF.

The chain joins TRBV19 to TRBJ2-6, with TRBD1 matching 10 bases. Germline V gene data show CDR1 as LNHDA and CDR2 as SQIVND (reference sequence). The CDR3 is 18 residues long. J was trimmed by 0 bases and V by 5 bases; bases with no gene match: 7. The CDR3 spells CASSRPGTGVSGANVLTF. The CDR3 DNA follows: TGTGCCAGTAGTCGACCCGGGACAGGGGTCTCTGGGGCCAACGTCCTGACTTTC.

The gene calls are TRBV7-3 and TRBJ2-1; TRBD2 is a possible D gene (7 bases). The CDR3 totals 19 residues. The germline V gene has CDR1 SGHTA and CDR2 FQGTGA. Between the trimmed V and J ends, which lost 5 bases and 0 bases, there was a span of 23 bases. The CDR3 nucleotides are TGTGCCAGCAGCCTTATGGCGGGGGCGGGTCCCAGCTCCTACAATGAGCAGTTCTTC. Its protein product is CASSLMAGAGPSSYNEQFF.

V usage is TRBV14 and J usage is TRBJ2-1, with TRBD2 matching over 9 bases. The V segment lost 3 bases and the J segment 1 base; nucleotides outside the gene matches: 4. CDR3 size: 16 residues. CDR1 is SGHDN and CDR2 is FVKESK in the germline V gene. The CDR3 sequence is CASSHLSGRSYNEQFF. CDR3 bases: TGTGCCAGCAGCCATCTTAGCGGGAGATCCTACAATGAGCAGTTCTTC.

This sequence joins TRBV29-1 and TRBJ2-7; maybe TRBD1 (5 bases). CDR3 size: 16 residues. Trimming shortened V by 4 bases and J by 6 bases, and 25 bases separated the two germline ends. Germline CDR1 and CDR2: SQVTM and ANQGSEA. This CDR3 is CSVGPGTGVSFGEQYF. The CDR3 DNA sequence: TGCAGCGTTGGCCCCGGCACAGGCGTATCTTTCGGCGAGCAGTACTTC.

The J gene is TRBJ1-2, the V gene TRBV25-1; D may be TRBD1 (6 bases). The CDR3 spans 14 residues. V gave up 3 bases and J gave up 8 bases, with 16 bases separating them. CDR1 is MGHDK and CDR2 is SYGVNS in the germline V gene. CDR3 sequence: CASSDLGHLYGYTF. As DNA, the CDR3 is TGTGCCAGCAGTGACCTGGGACATCTATACGGCTACACCTTC.

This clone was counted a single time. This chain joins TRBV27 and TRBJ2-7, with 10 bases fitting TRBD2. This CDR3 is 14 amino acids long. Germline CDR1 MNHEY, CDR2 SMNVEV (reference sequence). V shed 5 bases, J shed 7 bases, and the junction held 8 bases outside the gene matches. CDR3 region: CASSGLAGGIEQYF. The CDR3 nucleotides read TGTGCCAGCAGTGGGTTAGCGGGAGGAATTGAGCAGTACTTC.

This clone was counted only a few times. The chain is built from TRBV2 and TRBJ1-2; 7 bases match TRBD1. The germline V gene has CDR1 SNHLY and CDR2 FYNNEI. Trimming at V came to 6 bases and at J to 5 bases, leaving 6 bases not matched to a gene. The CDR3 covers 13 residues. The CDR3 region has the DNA TGTGCCAGCAGCGAGACAGGGACTTATGGCTACACCTTC. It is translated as CASSETGTYGYTF.

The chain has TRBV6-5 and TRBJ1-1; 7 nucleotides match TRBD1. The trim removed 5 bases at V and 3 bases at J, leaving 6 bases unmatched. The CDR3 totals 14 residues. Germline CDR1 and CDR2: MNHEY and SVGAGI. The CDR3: CASSRQGRDTEAFF. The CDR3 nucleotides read TGTGCCAGCAGTCGACAGGGACGAGACACTGAAGCTTTCTTT.

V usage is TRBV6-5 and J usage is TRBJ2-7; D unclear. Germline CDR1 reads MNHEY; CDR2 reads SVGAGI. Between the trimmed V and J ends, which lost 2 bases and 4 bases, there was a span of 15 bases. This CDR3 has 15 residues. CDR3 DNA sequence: TGTGCCAGCAGTTACCTGGGGTTCGAAGGTTACGAGCAGTACTTC. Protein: CASSYLGFEGYEQYF.

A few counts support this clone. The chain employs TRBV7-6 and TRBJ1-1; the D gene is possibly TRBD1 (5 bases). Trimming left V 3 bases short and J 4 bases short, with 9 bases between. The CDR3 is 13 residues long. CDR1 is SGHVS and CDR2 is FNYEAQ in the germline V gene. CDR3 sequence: CASSLGGTTEAFF. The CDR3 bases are TGTGCCAGCAGCTTGGGGGGAACCACTGAAGCTTTCTTT.

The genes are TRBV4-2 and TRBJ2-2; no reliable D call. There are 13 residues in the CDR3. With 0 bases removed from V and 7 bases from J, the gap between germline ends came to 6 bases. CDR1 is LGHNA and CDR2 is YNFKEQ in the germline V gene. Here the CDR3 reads CASSQDLVGELFF. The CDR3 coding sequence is TGTGCCAGCAGCCAAGATCTGGTCGGGGAGCTGTTTTTT.

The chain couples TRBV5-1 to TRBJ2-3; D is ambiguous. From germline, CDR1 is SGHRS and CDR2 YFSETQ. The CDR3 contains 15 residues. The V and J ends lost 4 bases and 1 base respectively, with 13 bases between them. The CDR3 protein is CASSPDTPRTDTQYF. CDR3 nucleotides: TGCGCCAGCAGCCCCGACACCCCTCGCACAGATACGCAGTATTTT.

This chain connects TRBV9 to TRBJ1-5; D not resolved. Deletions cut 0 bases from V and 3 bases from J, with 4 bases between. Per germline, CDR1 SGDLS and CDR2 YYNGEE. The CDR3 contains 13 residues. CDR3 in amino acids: CASSVGFNQPQHF. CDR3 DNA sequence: TGTGCCAGCAGCGTAGGCTTCAATCAGCCCCAGCATTTT.

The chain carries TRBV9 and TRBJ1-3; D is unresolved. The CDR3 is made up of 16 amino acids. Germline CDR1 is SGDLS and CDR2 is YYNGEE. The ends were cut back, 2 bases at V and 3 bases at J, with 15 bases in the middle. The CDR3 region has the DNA TGTGCCAGCAGCGTTTCTCCGGGGTTAGGTGGAAACACCATATATTTT. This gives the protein CASSVSPGLGGNTIYF.